One and the same sample provided the 22 T cell receptor beta chains below, sequenced in a study of cytomegalovirus exposure and HLA in healthy donors. Amplification used 60 Vbeta primers and 13 Jbeta primers. Profiled with immunoSEQ multiplex PCR; TCRdb holds only in-frame clones, not every one. Altogether 160,000 or so clones are present, approximately 80% being singletons, with the ten largest covering 5% to 7.5%. The sequenced sample consisted of PBMCs. The receptors here all came from a man aged 45-65 years in good health and CMV-seropositive.

The rearrangement uses TRBV5-6 and TRBJ2-1, with D unclear. The CDR3 runs 15 residues. Trimming took 1 base from V and 4 from J, leaving 12 bases between them. Germline CDR1 reads SGHDT; CDR2 reads YYEEEE. The CDR3 protein is CASSLRTHTYNEQFF. The CDR3, as DNA: TGTGCCAGCAGCTTGCGAACCCATACTTACAATGAGCAGTTCTTC.

This clone is a singleton in its sample. The genes are TRBV5-6 and TRBJ2-7; the match to TRBD1 covers 11 bases. The CDR3 contains 15 residues. Germline CDR1 reads SGHDT; CDR2 reads YYEEEE. V trimming: 4 bases; J trimming: 2 bases; junction bases outside the gene matches: 5. The CDR3, as DNA: TGTGCCAGCAGCCCGACGGGACAGGGGGCCTACGAGCAGTACTTC. Amino acid sequence: CASSPTGQGAYEQYF.

The chain employs TRBV19 and TRBJ2-5; 13 bases map to TRBD2. Germline V gene data show CDR1 as LNHDA and CDR2 as SQIVND (reference sequence). V lost 10 bases and J lost 5; bases outside the gene matches: 7. The CDR3 spans 14 residues. The CDR3, as DNA: TGTGCCACGTCGACTAGCGGGGGGTTCGAGACCCAGTACTTC. It specifies CATSTSGGFETQYF.

This rearrangement joins TRBV29-1 to TRBJ2-7; the match to TRBD1 covers 7 bases. Per the germline V gene, CDR1 is SQVTM and CDR2 is ANQGSEA. The J segment lost 6 bases and the V segment lost 6 bases, leaving 5 bases of the junction unmatched. The CDR3 is 11 residues long. CDR3 protein: CSVGDSLEQYF. For the CDR3, the DNA is TGCAGCGTCGGGGACAGCCTCGAGCAGTACTTC.

The chain recombines TRBV6-5 with TRBJ1-2, with TRBD1 matching 9 bases. Germline CDR1 and CDR2: MNHEY and SVGAGI. This CDR3 contains 14 residues. J gave up 6 bases and V 3 bases, and 5 bases lay outside the gene matches. The CDR3 protein is CASSYDGTGNGYTF. CDR3 in DNA: TGTGCCAGCAGTTATGATGGGACAGGGAATGGCTACACCTTC.

This clone was counted once. The chain carries TRBV19 and TRBJ1-3; possible D gene TRBD1, 5 bases. Germline loops: CDR1 LNHDA, CDR2 SQIVND (reference sequence). The CDR3 is 15 amino acids. Trimming removed 5 bases from V and 2 bases from J, with 13 bases in between. CDR3 region: CASSLRDFAGNTIYF. Here the CDR3 DNA reads TGTGCCAGTAGTTTAAGGGACTTCGCTGGAAACACCATATATTTT.

The chain links TRBV11-2 to TRBJ2-2, with TRBD2 matching 7 bases. Germline CDR1 is SGHAT and CDR2 is FQNNGV. V gave up 5 bases and J gave up 5 bases; unmatched junction bases: 8. CDR3 length: 15 amino acids. CDR3 DNA: TGTGCCAGCAGCCAAGTGGGGGAGGGGACCGGGGAGCTGTTTTTT. Residues: CASSQVGEGTGELFF.

The chain recombines TRBV27 with TRBJ2-7; D is perhaps TRBD1 (6 bases). Trimming removed 2 bases at V and 3 bases at J, with 14 bases between. CDR1 is MNHEY and CDR2 is SMNVEV in the germline V gene (reference sequence). The CDR3 contains 15 residues. The CDR3 here is CASSLRRGWFYEQYV. CDR3 sequence (DNA): TGTGCCAGCAGTTTACGCAGGGGTTGGTTCTACGAGCAGTACGTC.

V and J are TRBV7-2 and TRBJ2-5; TRBD2 matches at 9 bases. The CDR3 contains 16 residues. Unmatched junction bases numbered 8, after V lost 2 bases and J lost 4 bases. The germline V gene has CDR1 SGHTA and CDR2 FQGNSA. CDR3 loop: CASSLLAGGPGETQYF. The DNA for the CDR3 is TGTGCCAGCAGCTTACTTGCGGGGGGGCCGGGAGAGACCCAGTACTTC.

As regards this clone: The sample contains more than one DNA sequence encoding this CDR3. The chain is built from TRBV19 and TRBJ1-5, with a possible D match to TRBD1 (5 bases). CDR3 length equals 15 residues. Germline CDR1 and CDR2: LNHDA and SQIVND (reference sequence). V lost 10 bases to trimming and J lost 1 base, with 17 bases between them. CDR3 sequence: CATTPQGGSNQPQHF. CDR3 sequence (DNA): TGTGCCACTACTCCCCAGGGAGGGAGCAATCAGCCCCAGCATTTT.

This rearrangement joins TRBV7-9 to TRBJ1-2; D is perhaps TRBD1 (5 bases). This CDR3 has 15 residues. Germline CDR1 SEHNR, CDR2 FQNEAQ (reference sequence). Trimming pared 5 bases from V and 1 base from J, leaving 14 bases between. CDR3 sequence reads: CASSVDLGHNYGYTF. CDR3 sequence (DNA): TGTGCCAGCAGCGTAGATCTAGGACATAACTATGGCTACACCTTC.

The CDR3 is CASSHPRSSNEQFF. The CDR3 nucleotides read TGTGCCAGCAGCCACCCCAGGTCAAGTAATGAGCAGTTCTTC. This chain connects TRBV7-9 to TRBJ2-1; no reliable D call. The CDR3 runs to 14 residues. Trimming removed 5 bases from V and 7 bases from J, with 15 bases in between. Germline CDR1 is SEHNR and CDR2 is FQNEAQ (reference sequence).

The chain carries TRBV6-5 and TRBJ1-5, with TRBD1 identical over 8 bases. The CDR3 runs 12 residues. CDR1 is MNHEY and CDR2 is SVGAGI in the germline V gene. The junction had 7 bases not matched to a gene; V was cut back by 6 bases and J by 12 bases. The CDR3 sequence: CASRDTGGYQHF. CDR3 bases: TGTGCCAGCAGGGATACAGGGGGATACCAGCATTTT.

The chain recombines TRBV18 with TRBJ2-1, with 10 bases identical to TRBD1. J was trimmed by 5 bases and V by 3 bases; bases with no gene match: 4. Germline assignment: CDR1 KGHSH and CDR2 LQKENI. The CDR3 is made up of 15 amino acids. The CDR3 region is CASSPGTGVNNEQFF. For the CDR3, the DNA is TGTGCCAGCTCACCCGGGACAGGGGTAAACAATGAGCAGTTCTTC.

The chain is built from TRBV4-1 and TRBJ2-7, with 12 bases fitting TRBD2. There are 20 residues in the CDR3. The V and J ends lost 4 bases and 2 bases, in that order; junction bases with no gene match: 18. Germline CDR1 reads MGHRA; CDR2 reads YSYEKL. In nucleotides, the CDR3 is TGCGCCAGCAGCCTATATTCCGACCTAGCGGGGGGGCCAGGGGCCTACGAGCAGTACTTC. It yields the protein CASSLYSDLAGGPGAYEQYF.

This rearrangement joins TRBV5-1 to TRBJ2-1, with 10 bases matching TRBD2. The germline CDR1 and CDR2 sequences are SGHRS and YFSETQ. Trimming took 1 base from V and 6 from J; bases not matched to a gene: 4. The length of the CDR3 is 15 residues. Here the CDR3 reads CASSLWLAGANEQFF. In DNA, the CDR3 is TGCGCCAGCAGCTTGTGGCTAGCGGGAGCCAATGAGCAGTTCTTC.

V and J are TRBV5-4 and TRBJ1-2; perhaps TRBD1 as D (6 bases). Germline V gene data show CDR1 as SGHNT and CDR2 as YYREEE (reference sequence). The V end was cut by 2 bases, the J end by 7 bases, with 18 bases between. The CDR3 is made up of 15 amino acids. The CDR3 here is CASSFEGRGLGGYTF. CDR3 DNA sequence: TGTGCCAGCAGCTTCGAGGGCAGGGGATTAGGTGGCTACACCTTC.

The chain couples TRBV5-1 to TRBJ2-5, with 16 bases identical to TRBD2. Germline loops: CDR1 SGHRS, CDR2 YFSETQ. This CDR3 has 16 residues. J was trimmed by 5 bases and V by 4 bases; bases with no gene match: 5. CDR3 amino acids: CASSPGTSGRAETQYF. The CDR3 DNA follows: TGCGCCAGCAGCCCCGGGACTAGCGGGAGGGCGGAGACCCAGTACTTC.

This clone occurred once. The V and J genes are TRBV7-3 and TRBJ2-3, with TRBD2 matching 8 bases. J gave up 0 bases and V 5 bases, and 4 bases lay outside the gene matches. The CDR3 contains 15 residues. The germline V gene has CDR1 SGHTA and CDR2 FQGTGA. The CDR3 region is CASSSGGPSTDTQYF. The CDR3 nucleotides are TGTGCCAGCAGCAGCGGGGGCCCTAGCACAGATACGCAGTATTTT. Full variable domain (missing parts from reference TRBV7-3 and TRBJ2-3): GAGVSQTPSNKVTEKGKYVELRCDPISGHTALYWYRQSLGQGPEFLIYFQGTGAADDSGLPNDRFFAVRPEGSVSTLKIQRTERGDSAVYLCASSSGGPSTDTQYFGPGTRLTVL.

This clone was seen only once. The chain links TRBV10-1 to TRBJ1-4; 7 positions match TRBD1. J was trimmed by 10 bases and V by 7 bases; bases with no gene match: 18. CDR1 is WNHNN and CDR2 is SYGVQD in the germline V gene (reference sequence). This CDR3 region has 16 residues. This CDR3 is CASTLKIEGGAGKLFF. CDR3 in DNA: TGCGCCAGCACTCTTAAGATAGAAGGGGGCGCGGGAAAACTGTTTTTT.

This sequence joins TRBV19 and TRBJ1-4; D unclear. The CDR3 has 15 amino acids. Trimming took off 5 bases at V and 8 bases at J, with 18 bases between the two ends. Germline CDR1 LNHDA, CDR2 SQIVND (reference sequence). CDR3 region: CASSPTGGRQEKLFF. CDR3 nucleotides: TGTGCCAGTAGTCCAACGGGAGGACGCCAAGAAAAACTGTTTTTT.

The chain carries TRBV6-1 and TRBJ1-1; D may be TRBD1 (5 bases). CDR1 and CDR2 from the germline V gene are MNHNS and SASEGT. Trimming took 2 bases from V and 10 from J, leaving 23 bases between them. This CDR3 has 16 residues. CDR3 coding DNA: TGTGCCAGCAGTGAATATGGGTATGGGGCCATGGTCGGAGCTTTCTTT. Residues: CASSEYGYGAMVGAFF.